This section outlines one T cell receptor (beta chain) sequence together with its context. There is no known antigen for this receptor. Base qualities were left out, and no much larger clone turns up one base away. The germline V gene (reference sequence) supplies CDR1 GTSNPN and CDR2 SVGIG. The trim is 1 base for V and 3 bases for J, with a gap of 13 bases between the germline ends. The CDR3 spans 14 residues, from the cysteine through the phenylalanine. Left in the record is the CDR3 DNA by itself, 42 bases read in frame from the first base. This specimen comes from a study of neoadjuvant anti-PD-1 for oral cavity cancer (dated by TCRdb to about 2021). Notes on the research overall: Before curative-intent surgical resection, most patients were given three to four biweekly doses of nivolumab at 3 mg/kg. Responders were defined as patients with complete response, partial response or stable disease by RECIST 1.1; non-responders were defined as patients with progression. The parent correlative cohort had about a dozen patients and a response rate of 33%. A fourth nivolumab dose was given around day 43 to patients without progression, and definitive surgical resection was performed in those patients on days 50-56. Overall results and qualifications from the work: Within PBMCs, T cell clonality (Gini index) was significantly higher in non-responders than responders after neoadjuvant nivolumab. Only a few patients per response group were included in the TCR analyses, and larger cohorts for validation were called for by the authors. A higher pretreatment blood Treg/Th17 ratio correlated with both higher pretreatment blood TCRbeta clonality and lower post-treatment tumor TCRbeta clonality.

For deep sequencing, each PBMC sample was run in six replicates, with libraries mostly built from around 500 ng of input genomic DNA. The immunoSEQ hsTCRbeta kit was used to prepare TCRbeta libraries, following the manufacturer's instructions. An Illumina NovaSeq 6000 S4 flow cell was used to sequence the final libraries, which had first been combined to 3 nM. In the paper's pipeline: The immunoSEQ Analyzer handled quality control and preprocessing of the raw data. The analysis was limited to productive rearrangements, and each clonotype was defined by a unique CDR3 amino acid sequence. Repertoire clonality was estimated as the Gini-Simpson index, computed with the R package tcR. Student's t test was used to compare Gini indices, while Pearson correlation assessed associations with tumor size change. Held by TCRdb, this immuneACCESS table contains in-frame sequences only and omits some clones. Under half of the omission traces to an unresolved V gene where checked; the cause of the rest is unknown. The V and J calls and the clone size are those of that table, but D and trimming were determined from the DNA. Within this sample are approximately 13,000 clones, with approximately 72% of them counted one time only. The top ten constitute 2.5% to 3.5% of the sample.

This sample's time point label indicates: after neoadjuvant nivolumab, at surgical resection. Patients were newly diagnosed with stage II-IVA oral cavity squamous cell carcinoma and had received no prior systemic or radiation treatment. Everyone in the cohort had locally advanced, HPV-negative oral cavity squamous cell carcinoma. Peripheral blood mononuclear cells were analyzed directly and were not maintained or expanded in culture. The samples were obtained from a longitudinal correlative study of a single-arm phase II trial testing neoadjuvant nivolumab in oral cavity squamous cell carcinoma. Subject-matched pre- and post-treatment PBMCs and tumors from three responders and three non-responders underwent genomic DNA-based TCRbeta sequencing. Peripheral blood mononuclear cells were drawn once before nivolumab treatment and a second time after treatment, when surgery took place. Genomic DNA was isolated from PBMCs using the Maxwell RSC DNA from Cells kit.

This specimen consisted of PBMCs, obtained after nivolumab (anti-PD-1) treatment. The sequence came from a person between 35 and 79 years old with oral cavity squamous cell carcinoma. The chain is assembled from TRBV30 and TRBJ2-7, with the D call tentatively TRBD1 or TRBD2, each fitting 6 bases. The base sequence is TGTGCCTGGAGTGGGGGGGCCAGCTTCTACGAGCAGTACTTC. This encodes CAWSGGASFYEQYF.